This T cell receptor beta chain was sequenced during a study of blood T cell repertoires in COVID-19. Overall study: Samples of COVID-19 (acute and convalescent) were obtained from the United States, Italy and Spain. T cells, B-cell-depleted T cells, or PBMCs provided the cDNA or gDNA that served as material.

This clone has just a few counts. Clinical histories supplied by participants themselves formed the basis of cohort assignment. How the authors handled the data: Nucleated cell counts were estimated from reference gene primer amplification. Clones were sequenced by immunoSEQ multiplex PCR, and TCRdb holds only the in-frame ones, with some missing. The V and J calls and clone size are taken from that table; D and trimming were inferred from the DNA. The table has 350,000 or so clones, around 85% seen once; the top ten hold around 4%. V lost 3 bases and J lost 11, with 13 bases in between. This CDR3 region has 13 residues. Germline values: CDR1 KGHSH, CDR2 LQKENI.

This receptor was obtained from a woman aged 40 to 50 with acute COVID-19. The specimen sequenced was PBMCs or T cells enriched from blood (not recorded which). The chain recombines TRBV18 with TRBJ1-4; D perhaps matches TRBD1 (6 bases). CDR3 loop: CASSPNPGDKLFF. Here the CDR3 DNA reads TGTGCCAGCTCACCTAACCCAGGGGACAAACTGTTTTTT.